This TCR beta chain was recovered during a study of cytomegalovirus exposure and HLA in healthy donors. General study results and limits: Most TCR sequences proved rare, with some public TCRs found in many donors.

Worth noting for this clone: Antigen: not known.

Data came from immunoSEQ multiplex PCR; TCRdb stores just in-frame clones and leaves some out. The table shows roughly 43,000 clones, with 80% to 95% occurring only once. Germline V lookup: CDR1 LNHDA, CDR2 SQIVND (reference sequence). The ends lost 5 bases at V and 4 bases at J; junction bases unmatched: 5. The CDR3 length is 14 residues. Sequencing used PBMCs. This clonotype originated in a young woman in good health and CMV-seronegative. The chain recombines TRBV19 with TRBJ2-3; the match to TRBD1 covers 8 bases. Here the CDR3 reads CASSAGGASDTQYF. In DNA form, the CDR3 reads TGTGCCAGTAGTGCAGGGGGCGCTTCAGATACGCAGTATTTT.